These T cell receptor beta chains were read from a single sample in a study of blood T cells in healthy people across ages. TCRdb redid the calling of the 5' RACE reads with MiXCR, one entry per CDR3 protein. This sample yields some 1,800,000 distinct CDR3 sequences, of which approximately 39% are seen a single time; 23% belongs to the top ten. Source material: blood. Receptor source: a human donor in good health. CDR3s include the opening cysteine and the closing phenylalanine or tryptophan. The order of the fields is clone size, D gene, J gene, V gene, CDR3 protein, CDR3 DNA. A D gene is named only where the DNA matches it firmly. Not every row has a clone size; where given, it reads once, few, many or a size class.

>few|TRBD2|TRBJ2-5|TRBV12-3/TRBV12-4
CASSLADGGGQTQYF
TGTGCCAGCAGTTTAGCGGACGGGGGGGGACAGACCCAGTACTTC
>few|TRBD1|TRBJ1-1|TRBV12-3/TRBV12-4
CASSPGTGGMAFF
TGTGCCAGCAGTCCCGGGACAGGGGGGATGGCTTTCTTT
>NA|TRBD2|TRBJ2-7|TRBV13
CASSFQGSGGINSYEQYF
TGTGCCAGCAGCTTCCAGGGTAGCGGGGGGATCAATTCCTACGAGCAGTACTTC
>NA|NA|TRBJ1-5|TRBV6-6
CASSSKVNREANQPQHF
TGTGCCAGCAGTTCCAAGGTTAACAGGGAGGCCAATCAGCCCCAGCATTTT
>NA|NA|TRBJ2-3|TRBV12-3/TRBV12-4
CASSFIFRSGVGTDTQYF
TGTGCCAGCAGTTTTATTTTCCGGTCAGGGGTGGGCACAGATACGCAGTATTTT
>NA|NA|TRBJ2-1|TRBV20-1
CSARASNKDRFYDEQFF
TGCAGTGCTAGAGCTTCCAACAAGGACCGATTCTACGATGAGCAGTTCTTC
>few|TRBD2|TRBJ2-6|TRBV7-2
CASTLGRVAGANVLTF
TGTGCCAGCACCCTAGGGAGGGTGGCTGGGGCCAACGTCCTGACTTTC
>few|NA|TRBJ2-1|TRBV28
CASSLTTGPYNEQFF
TGTGCCAGCAGTTTAACTACAGGCCCCTACAATGAGCAGTTCTTC
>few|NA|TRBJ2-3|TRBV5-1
CASSLVTSISRRDTQYF
TGCGCCAGCAGCTTAGTTACTAGCATCTCACGCCGCGATACGCAGTATTTT
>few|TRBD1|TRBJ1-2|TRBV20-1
CSAHTGTGLLYGYTF
TGCAGTGCTCACACCGGGACAGGGTTACTCTATGGCTACACCTTC
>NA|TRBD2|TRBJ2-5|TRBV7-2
CASGELAAETQYF
TGTGCCAGCGGCGAGCTAGCGGCCGAGACCCAGTACTTC
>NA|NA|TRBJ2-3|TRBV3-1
CASSLLSIADTQYF
TGTGCCAGCAGCCTCTTATCGATCGCAGATACGCAGTATTTT
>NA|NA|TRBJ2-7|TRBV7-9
CASTPGPSYEQYF
TGTGCCAGCACCCCAGGCCCGTCCTACGAGCAGTACTTC
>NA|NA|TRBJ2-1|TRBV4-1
CASSQDRSGPNEQFF
TGCGCCAGCAGCCAAGATAGGTCGGGCCCAAATGAGCAGTTCTTC
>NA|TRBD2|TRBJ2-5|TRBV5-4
CASSLVVSRGVQETQYF
TGTGCCAGCAGCTTGGTAGTATCGCGGGGGGTCCAAGAGACCCAGTACTTC
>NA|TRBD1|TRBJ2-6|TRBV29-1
CSVIKGAANTGANVLTF
TGCAGCGTAATTAAGGGGGCAGCAAACACTGGGGCCAACGTCCTGACTTTC
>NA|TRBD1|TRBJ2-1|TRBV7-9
CASSGQGSLGFNEQFF
TGTGCCAGCAGCGGACAGGGGAGTTTGGGCTTTAATGAGCAGTTCTTC